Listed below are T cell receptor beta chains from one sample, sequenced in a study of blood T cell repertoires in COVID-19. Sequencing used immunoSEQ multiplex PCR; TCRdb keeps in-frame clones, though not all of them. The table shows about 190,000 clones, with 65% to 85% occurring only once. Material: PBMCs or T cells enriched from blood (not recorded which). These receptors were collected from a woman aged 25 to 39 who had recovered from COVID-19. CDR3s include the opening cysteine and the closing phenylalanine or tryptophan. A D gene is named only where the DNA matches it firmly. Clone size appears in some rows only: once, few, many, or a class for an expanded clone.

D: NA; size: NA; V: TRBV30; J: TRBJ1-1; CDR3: CAWRLSSGEAFF; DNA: TGTGCCTGGAGGTTAAGTTCGGGTGAAGCTTTCTTT
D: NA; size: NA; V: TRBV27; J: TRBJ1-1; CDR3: CASSFGSASGRGAFF; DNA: TGTGCCAGCAGTTTTGGGTCAGCCTCGGGAAGGGGGGCTTTCTTT
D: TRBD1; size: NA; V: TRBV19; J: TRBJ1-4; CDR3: CASSIKTGGNEKLFF; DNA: TGTGCCAGTAGTATAAAGACAGGGGGTAATGAAAAACTGTTTTTT
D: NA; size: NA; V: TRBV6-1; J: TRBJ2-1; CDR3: CASSEALGHPYNEQFF; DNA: TGTGCCAGCAGTGAAGCGCTCGGACACCCCTACAATGAGCAGTTCTTC
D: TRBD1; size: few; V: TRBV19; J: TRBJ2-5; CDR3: CASSLGTVQETQYF; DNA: TGTGCCAGTAGTCTCGGGACAGTTCAAGAGACCCAGTACTTC
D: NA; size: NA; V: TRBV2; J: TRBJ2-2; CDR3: CASGRENTGELFF; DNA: TGTGCCAGCGGTCGGGAGAACACCGGGGAGCTGTTTTTT
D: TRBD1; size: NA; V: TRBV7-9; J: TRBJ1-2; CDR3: CASSRTGDNYGYTF; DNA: TGTGCCAGCAGCAGGACAGGGGATAACTATGGCTACACCTTC
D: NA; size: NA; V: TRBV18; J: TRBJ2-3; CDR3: CASSTPEDTQYF; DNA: TGTGCCAGCTCTACGCCGGAGGATACGCAGTATTTT
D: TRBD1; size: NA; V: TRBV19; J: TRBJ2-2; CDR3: CASSNDRGWDTGELFF; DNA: TGTGCCAGTAGTAACGACAGGGGGTGGGACACCGGGGAGCTGTTTTTT
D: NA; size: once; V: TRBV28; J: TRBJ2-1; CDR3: CAISGTYSYNEQFF; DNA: TGTGCCATTTCCGGGACTTACTCCTACAATGAGCAGTTCTTC
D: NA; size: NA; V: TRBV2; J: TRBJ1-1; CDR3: CASSEEVGQPEAFF; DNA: TGTGCCAGCAGTGAAGAGGTGGGGCAGCCTGAAGCTTTCTTT
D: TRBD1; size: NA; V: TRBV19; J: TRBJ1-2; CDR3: CASSTDSGTGASSYGYTF; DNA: TGTGCCAGTAGTACTGACTCCGGGACAGGGGCATCGAGCTATGGCTACACCTTC
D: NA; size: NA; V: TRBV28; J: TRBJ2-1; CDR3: CASRPERGLSYNEQFF; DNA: TGTGCCAGCAGACCCGAAAGAGGGTTATCCTACAATGAGCAGTTCTTC
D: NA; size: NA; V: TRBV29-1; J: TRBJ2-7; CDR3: CSVGQPYEQYF; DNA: TGCAGCGTTGGACAGCCCTACGAGCAGTACTTC
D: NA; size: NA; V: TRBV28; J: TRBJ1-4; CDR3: CASSSGGGREKLFF; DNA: TGTGCCAGCAGTTCCGGGGGGGGCAGGGAAAAACTGTTTTTT
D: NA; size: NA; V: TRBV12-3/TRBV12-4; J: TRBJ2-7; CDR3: CASSQAAAWEQYF; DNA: TGTGCCAGCAGCCAGGCTGCCGCCTGGGAGCAGTACTTC
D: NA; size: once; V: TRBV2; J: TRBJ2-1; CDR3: CASPRLANSYNEQFF; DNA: TGTGCCAGCCCGCGGCTAGCGAACTCCTACAATGAGCAGTTCTTC
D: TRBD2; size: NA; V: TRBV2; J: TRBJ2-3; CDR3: CASPLGAGEPDTQYF; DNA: TGTGCCAGCCCCCTCGGAGCGGGAGAACCAGATACGCAGTATTTT
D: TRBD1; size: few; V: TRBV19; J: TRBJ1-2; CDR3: CASSRNSGTGHGYTF; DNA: TGTGCCAGTAGTAGAAACTCCGGGACAGGGCATGGCTACACCTTC
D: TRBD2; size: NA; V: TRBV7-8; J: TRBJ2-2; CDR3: CASSFLAGTTGELFF; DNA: TGTGCCAGCAGCTTCCTAGCGGGGACAACCGGGGAGCTGTTTTTT
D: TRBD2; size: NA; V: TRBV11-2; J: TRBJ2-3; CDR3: CASRHRGGAVDTQYF; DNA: TGTGCCAGCCGCCACCGCGGGGGGGCGGTAGATACGCAGTATTTT
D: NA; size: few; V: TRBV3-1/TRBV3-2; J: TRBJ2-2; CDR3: CASSPRDHTGELFF; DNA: TGTGCCAGCAGCCCGAGGGATCACACCGGGGAGCTGTTTTTT
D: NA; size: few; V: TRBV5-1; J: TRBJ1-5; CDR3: CASSPRGDMGNQPQHF; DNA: TGCGCCAGCAGCCCCCGGGGGGATATGGGCAATCAGCCCCAGCATTTT
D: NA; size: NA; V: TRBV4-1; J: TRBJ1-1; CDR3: CASSQVGQGLVEAFF; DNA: TGCGCCAGCAGCCAAGTGGGCCAGGGATTGGTTGAAGCTTTCTTT
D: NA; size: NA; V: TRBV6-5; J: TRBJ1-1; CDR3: CASTSPGILTEAFF; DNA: TGTGCCAGCACTTCACCGGGGATCCTCACTGAAGCTTTCTTT
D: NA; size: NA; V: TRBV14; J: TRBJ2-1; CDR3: CASSPSLGAGASYNEQFF; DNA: TGTGCCAGCAGCCCATCCCTAGGGGCGGGGGCCTCCTACAATGAGCAGTTCTTC
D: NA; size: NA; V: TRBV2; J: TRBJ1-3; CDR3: CASCQGPGNTIYF; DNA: TGTGCCAGCTGTCAGGGGCCTGGAAACACCATATATTTT
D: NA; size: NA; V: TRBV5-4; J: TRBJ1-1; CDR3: CASSGGGLNTEAFF; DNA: TGTGCCAGCAGCGGCGGGGGGCTAAACACTGAAGCTTTCTTT
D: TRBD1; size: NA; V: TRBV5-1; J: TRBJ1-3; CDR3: CASSVDRSGNTIYF; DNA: TGCGCCAGCAGCGTGGACAGGAGTGGAAACACCATATATTTT
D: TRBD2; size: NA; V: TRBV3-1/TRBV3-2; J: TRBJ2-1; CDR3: CASSQPKPGLAGNPFF; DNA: TGTGCCAGCAGCCAACCTAAGCCGGGACTAGCGGGGAATCCGTTCTTC
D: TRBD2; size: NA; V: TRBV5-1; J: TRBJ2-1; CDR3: CASSSGTSGRVNEQFF; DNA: TGCGCCAGCAGCTCAGGGACTAGCGGGAGGGTGAATGAGCAGTTCTTC
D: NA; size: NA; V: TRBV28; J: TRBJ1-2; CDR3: CASSPRRDTYGYTF; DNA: TGTGCCAGCAGCCCTAGACGGGACACCTATGGCTACACCTTC
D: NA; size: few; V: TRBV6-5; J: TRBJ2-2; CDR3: CASSYFGGELFF; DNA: TGTGCCAGCAGTTACTTCGGCGGGGAGCTGTTTTTT
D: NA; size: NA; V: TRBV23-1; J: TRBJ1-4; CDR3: CASSQSGSRVDEKLFF; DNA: TGCGCCAGCAGTCAATCGGGTTCCAGGGTTGATGAAAAACTGTTTTTT
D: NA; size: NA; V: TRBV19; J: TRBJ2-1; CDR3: CASAPYRGEQFF; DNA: TGTGCCAGTGCGCCCTATCGGGGGGAGCAGTTCTTC
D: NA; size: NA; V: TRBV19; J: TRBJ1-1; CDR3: CASSISQAWDTEAFF; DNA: TGTGCCAGTAGTATCTCCCAGGCATGGGACACTGAAGCTTTCTTT
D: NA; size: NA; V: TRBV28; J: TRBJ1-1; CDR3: CASSLVGRTEAFF; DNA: TGTGCCAGCAGTTTAGTTGGGAGGACTGAAGCTTTCTTT